The 16 T cell receptor beta chains given below trace back to one sample, sequenced in a study of cytomegalovirus exposure and HLA in healthy donors. PCR involved 60 Vbeta and 13 Jbeta primers. Profiling relied on immunoSEQ multiplex PCR, and the TCRdb table lists in-frame clones only, not all of them. Here the sample spans around 94,000 clones, 77% being singletons. The sample was PBMCs. These receptors came from a male donor in good health and CMV-seropositive.

The rearrangement uses TRBV5-8 and TRBJ2-7, with D uncertain. V lost 1 base, J lost 6 bases, and 14 bases lay in between. CDR1 and CDR2 (germline): SGHTS, YDEGEE. The CDR3 length is 14 residues. The CDR3 is CASSLQGVRSEQYF. CDR3 sequence (DNA): TGTGCCAGCAGCTTGCAAGGAGTACGGAGCGAGCAGTACTTC.

The CDR3 region has the DNA TGTGCCAGCAGCCCAGGGACAGCAAGGGGCTATGGCTACACCTTC. Protein: CASSPGTARGYGYTF. This chain joins TRBV2 and TRBJ1-2; 7 bases are shared with TRBD1. With 6 bases clipped from V and 4 bases from J, the junction kept 11 bases outside the gene matches. Germline V CDR1 and CDR2: SNHLY, FYNNEI. The CDR3 contains 15 residues.

The chain has TRBV21-1 and TRBJ2-3; no check of the table's D call, TRBD2, against the DNA was made. TRBV21-1 is labeled a pseudogene. This CDR3 spans 19 amino acids. The CDR3 here is CASSKVEAGGPRVKDTQYF. Written as DNA, the CDR3 is TGTGCCAGCAGCAAAGTTGAAGCGGGAGGGCCGCGAGTGAAAGATACGCAGTATTTT.

The chain is built from TRBV5-5 and TRBJ2-5; tentatively, D is TRBD2 (6 bases). The germline CDR1 and CDR2 sequences are SGHKS and YYEKEE (reference sequence). Trimming shortened V by 1 base and J by 5 bases, and 9 bases separated the two germline ends. The CDR3 consists of 13 residues. In DNA, the CDR3 is TGTGCCAGCAGCTTGCCGCTAGCGGAGACCCAGTACTTC. It encodes CASSLPLAETQYF. Based on the CDR3 plus reference TRBV5-5 and TRBJ2-5, the full variable domain is DAGVTQSPTHLIKTRGQQVTLRCSPISGHKSVSWYQQVLGQGPQFIFQYYEKEERGRGNFPDRFSARQFPNYSSELNVNALLLGDSALYLCASSLPLAETQYFGPGTRLLVL.

This chain joins TRBV18 and TRBJ1-5; TRBD1 matches at 9 bases. CDR3 length equals 16 residues. V lost 3 bases and J lost 6; bases outside the gene matches: 9. Per germline, CDR1 KGHSH and CDR2 LQKENI. The CDR3 spells CASSPAGTGIGQPQHF. DNA for the CDR3: TGTGCCAGCTCACCCGCCGGGACAGGGATTGGTCAGCCCCAGCATTTT.

V and J are TRBV28 and TRBJ2-5; 12 bases map to TRBD2. Trimming at V came to 8 bases and at J to 4 bases, leaving 5 bases not matched to a gene. Germline V lookup: CDR1 MDHEN, CDR2 SYDVKM. CDR3 length: 14 amino acids. In DNA form, the CDR3 reads TGTGCCAGCCGGCTAGCGGGGGGGGGAGAGACCCAGTACTTC. Its protein is CASRLAGGGETQYF.

The genes are TRBV28 and TRBJ2-1; TRBD2 matches 13 bases. V lost 4 bases to trimming and J lost 10 bases; unmatched junction nucleotides: 10. Germline CDR1 reads MDHEN; CDR2 reads SYDVKM. The CDR3 is 16 residues long. CDR3 residues: CASSSGGTSGIGEQFF. The CDR3 DNA sequence: TGTGCCAGCAGTTCGGGGGGGACTAGCGGGATAGGGGAGCAGTTCTTC.

The chain couples TRBV19 to TRBJ2-2; 8 nucleotides align to TRBD2. Germline CDR1 reads LNHDA; CDR2 reads SQIVND (reference sequence). V was pared by 5 bases and J by 4 bases, with 9 bases of the junction left unmatched. The CDR3 runs to 16 residues. The CDR3 is CASSGHRGGPTGELFF. CDR3 bases: TGTGCCAGTAGTGGTCATCGGGGGGGGCCCACCGGGGAGCTGTTTTTT.

The V call is TRBV7-9, the J call TRBJ2-2, with a weak D call TRBD2 (7 bases). The CDR3 extends over 15 amino acids. Trimming removed 5 bases from V and 4 bases from J, with 14 bases in between. Germline CDR1 is SEHNR and CDR2 is FQNEAQ (reference sequence). Written as DNA, the CDR3 is TGTGCCAGCAGCAGGGAGGGGGACGGCACCGGGGAGCTGTTTTTT. It encodes CASSREGDGTGELFF.

The rearrangement joins TRBV28 to TRBJ1-5; TRBD1 is a possible D gene (5 bases). Trimming removed 8 bases from V and 0 bases from J, with 17 bases in between. From germline, CDR1 is MDHEN and CDR2 SYDVKM. This CDR3 is 16 amino acids long. The chain's CDR3 is CASGDPRGSSNQPQHF. CDR3 sequence (DNA): TGTGCCAGCGGCGATCCCCGGGGGAGTAGCAATCAGCCCCAGCATTTT.

In this sample, this clone turned up once. V gene TRBV5-1 combines with J gene TRBJ2-1, with 9 nucleotides matching TRBD2. The trim removed 1 base at V and 8 bases at J, leaving 7 bases unmatched. The CDR3 loop spans 15 amino acids. Germline CDR1 SGHRS, CDR2 YFSETQ. In DNA form, the CDR3 reads TGCGCCAGCAGCTTGTGGGGGCGGGAGGGCGATGAGCAGTTCTTC. Translation: CASSLWGREGDEQFF. Looking up the rest from reference TRBV5-1 and TRBJ2-1 gives the full variable domain: KAGVTQTPRYLIKTRGQQVTLSCSPISGHRSVSWYQQTPGQGLQFLFEYFSETQRNKGNFPGRFSGRQFSNSRSEMNVSTLELGDSALYLCASSLWGREGDEQFFGPGTRLTVL.

The rearrangement uses TRBV19 and TRBJ1-3, with a possible D match to TRBD1 (5 bases). The CDR3 covers 16 residues. Trimming shortened V by 0 bases and J by 0 bases, and 9 bases separated the two germline ends. CDR1 and CDR2 (germline): LNHDA, SQIVND (reference sequence). CDR3 residues: CASSIDWTPSGNTIYF. CDR3 coding DNA: TGTGCCAGTAGTATAGACTGGACACCCTCTGGAAACACCATATATTTT.

The V call is TRBV6-5, the J call TRBJ2-3; no definite D call. The germline gives CDR1 MNHEY, CDR2 SVGAGI. The CDR3 contains 14 residues. V was trimmed by 0 bases and J by 3 bases, leaving 7 bases between them. The CDR3 region is CASSYSKPTDTQYF. CDR3 DNA sequence: TGTGCCAGCAGTTACTCGAAGCCTACAGATACGCAGTATTTT.

This chain uses TRBV10-3 with TRBJ2-3, with D possibly being TRBD1 (8 bases). The V gene lost 8 bases and the J gene lost 5 bases, with 20 bases spanning the gap. There are 15 residues in the CDR3. Per the germline V gene, CDR1 is ENHRY and CDR2 is SYGVKD. CDR3 sequence: CAIGKDREGRDTQYF. CDR3 sequence (DNA): TGTGCCATCGGGAAGGACAGGGAGGGAAGAGATACGCAGTATTTT.

V gene TRBV2 combines with J gene TRBJ1-5, with D perhaps TRBD1 (6 bases). Trimming removed 8 bases from V and 7 bases from J, with 12 bases in between. This CDR3 region has 12 residues. Germline V gene data show CDR1 as SNHLY and CDR2 as FYNNEI. Written as DNA, the CDR3 is TGTGCCAGCGGATATAGGGGGCAGCCCCAGCATTTT. Translated, it gives CASGYRGQPQHF.

In this sample, this clone turned up a few times. J is TRBJ1-1 and V is TRBV28, with D possibly TRBD1 on 6 matching bases. V was trimmed by 4 bases and J by 7 bases, leaving 16 bases between them. The CDR3 runs to 14 residues. CDR1 and CDR2 (germline): MDHEN, SYDVKM. The CDR3 region has the DNA TGTGCCAGCAGTTCCGCAGAAAGGACAGTTGAAGCTTTCTTT. This encodes CASSSAERTVEAFF.